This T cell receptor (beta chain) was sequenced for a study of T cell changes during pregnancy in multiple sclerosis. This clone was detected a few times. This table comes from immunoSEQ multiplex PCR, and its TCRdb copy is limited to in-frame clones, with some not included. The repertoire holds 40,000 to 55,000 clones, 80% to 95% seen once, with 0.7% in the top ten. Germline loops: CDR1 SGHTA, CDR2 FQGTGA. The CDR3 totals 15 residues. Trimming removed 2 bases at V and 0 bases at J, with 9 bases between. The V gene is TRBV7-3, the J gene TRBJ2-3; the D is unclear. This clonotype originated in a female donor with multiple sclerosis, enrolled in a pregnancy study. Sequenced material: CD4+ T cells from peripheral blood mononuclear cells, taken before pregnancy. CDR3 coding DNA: TGTGCCAGCAGCTTATCAATAACTAGCACAGATACGCAGTATTTT. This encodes CASSLSITSTDTQYF. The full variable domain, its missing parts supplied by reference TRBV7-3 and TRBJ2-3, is GAGVSQTPSNKVTEKGKYVELRCDPISGHTALYWYRQSLGQGPEFLIYFQGTGAADDSGLPNDRFFAVRPEGSVSTLKIQRTERGDSAVYLCASSLSITSTDTQYFGPGTRLTVL.